The source of this T cell receptor beta chain is a study of OX40 agonist ivuxolimab in advanced cancers. Assay used: immunoSEQ multiplex PCR; TCRdb lists only in-frame clones, some missing. The sample carries tens of thousands of clones, more than 70% recorded once. Germline V gene sequence: CDR1 MNHNS, CDR2 SASEGT. The CDR3 length is 15 residues. V was pared by 8 bases and J by 2 bases, with 18 bases between. This clonotype was obtained from an adult with an advanced solid tumor such as melanoma, head and neck, liver or kidney cancer. The input for sequencing was CD4+ or CD8+ T cells sorted from blood, taken in a trial of the OX40 agonist ivuxolimab. The chain joins TRBV6-1 to TRBJ1-2; TRBD1 might be the D (6 bases). CDR3 DNA: TGTGCCAGCGAGGCTGGGCTGGGACAAAACTATGGCTACACCTTC. It codes for CASEAGLGQNYGYTF.